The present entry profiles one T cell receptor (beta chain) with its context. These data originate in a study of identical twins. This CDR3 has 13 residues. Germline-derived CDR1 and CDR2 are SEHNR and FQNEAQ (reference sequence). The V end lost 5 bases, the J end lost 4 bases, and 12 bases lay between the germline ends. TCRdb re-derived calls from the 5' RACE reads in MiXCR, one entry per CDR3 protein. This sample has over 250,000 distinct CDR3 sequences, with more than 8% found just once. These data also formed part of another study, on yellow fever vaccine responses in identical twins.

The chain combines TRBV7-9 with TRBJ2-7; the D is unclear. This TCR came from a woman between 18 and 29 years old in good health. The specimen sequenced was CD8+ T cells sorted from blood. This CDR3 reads CASSGFSRYEQYF. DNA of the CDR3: TGTGCCAGCAGCGGGTTTTCGCGGTACGAGCAGTACTTC.